The 31 T cell receptor beta chains presented below share a single source sample, sequenced in a study of cytotoxic CD8 clonotypes in ibrutinib-treated CLL. Repertoires were generated with immunoSEQ multiplex PCR, while TCRdb's copy carries only in-frame clones and drops some. The sample shows some 350,000 clones, over 60% of them seen only once. Specimen: PBMCs, collected after 36 months of ibrutinib treatment. These receptors all come from a human donor with chronic lymphocytic leukemia.

The chain is built from TRBV19 and TRBJ2-5; D unresolved. CDR3 size: 12 residues. The germline V and J ends were trimmed by 3 bases and 4 bases, with 6 bases remaining between them. The germline V gene has CDR1 LNHDA and CDR2 SQIVND (reference sequence). The CDR3 nucleotides are TGTGCCAGTAGTATTTTCGGAGAGACCCAGTACTTC. Encoded protein: CASSIFGETQYF.

The chain joins TRBV5-8 to TRBJ2-6; D uncertain. Germline loops: CDR1 SGHTS, CDR2 YDEGEE. This CDR3 has 18 residues. Trimming cost V 0 bases and J 0 bases, with 13 bases left between them. In DNA, the CDR3 is TGTGCCAGCAGCTTGGCTTTCCTTACAATCTCTGGGGCCAACGTCCTGACTTTC. It specifies CASSLAFLTISGANVLTF. The variable domain in full, with the rest retrieved from reference TRBV5-8 and TRBJ2-6, is EAGVTQSPTHLIKTRGQQATLRCSPISGHTSVYWYQQALGLGLQFLLWYDEGEERNRGNFPPRFSGRQFPNYSSELNVNALELEDSALYLCASSLAFLTISGANVLTFGAGSRLTVL.

The chain carries TRBV28 and TRBJ1-4; D not certain. V shed 7 bases and J shed 7 bases, with 19 bases lying between them. Per germline, CDR1 MDHEN and CDR2 SYDVKM. This CDR3 contains 15 residues. Here the CDR3 reads CASNEYPGEVEKLFF. CDR3 sequence (DNA): TGTGCCAGCAACGAATACCCCGGGGAAGTTGAAAAACTGTTTTTT. Combining the CDR3 with reference TRBV28 and TRBJ1-4 gives the whole variable domain DVKVTQSSRYLVKRTGEKVFLECVQDMDHENMFWYRQDPGLGLRLIYFSYDVKMKEKGDIPEGYSVSREKKERFSLILESASTNQTSMYLCASNEYPGEVEKLFFGSGTQLSVL.

This chain joins TRBV19 and TRBJ2-1; 10 bases match TRBD1. Germline V CDR1 and CDR2: LNHDA, SQIVND (reference sequence). Losses at the gene ends were 5 bases for V and 4 bases for J; bases not matched to a gene: 5. This CDR3 contains 15 residues. The CDR3 region is CASSPRTGGYNEQFF. Written as DNA, the CDR3 is TGTGCCAGTAGTCCAAGGACAGGGGGATACAATGAGCAGTTCTTC.

This sequence joins TRBV5-1 and TRBJ1-1; TRBD1 aligns across 10 bases. CDR1 is SGHRS, CDR2 YFSETQ, per germline. This CDR3 spans 14 amino acids. The J segment lost 4 bases and the V segment lost 4 bases, leaving 4 bases of the junction unmatched. For the CDR3, the DNA is TGCGCCAGCAGCATGACAGGGGGCCTCACTGAAGCTTTCTTT. Translated, it gives CASSMTGGLTEAFF.

The rearrangement uses TRBV27 and TRBJ2-7; D might be TRBD2 (6 bases). The V gene's germline CDR1 is MNHEY and CDR2 SMNVEV (reference sequence). Trimming took off 5 bases at V and 6 bases at J, with 11 bases between the two ends. The CDR3 contains 12 residues. CDR3 DNA sequence: TGTGCCAGCAGTGGAGGGCTAGGCGAGCAGTACTTC. Translating it yields CASSGGLGEQYF.

This chain joins TRBV27 and TRBJ2-3; maybe TRBD2 (6 bases). The V and J ends lost 5 bases and 2 bases respectively, with 14 bases between them. This CDR3 has 15 residues. Germline V CDR1 and CDR2: MNHEY, SMNVEV (reference sequence). CDR3 DNA: TGTGCCAGCAGTCCCCCGGGACTTCACACAGATACGCAGTATTTT. It specifies CASSPPGLHTDTQYF.

The chain has TRBV20-1 and TRBJ2-7, with D perhaps being TRBD1 or TRBD2 (6 bases each). Trimming removed 6 bases at V and 7 bases at J, with 13 bases between. Germline assignment: CDR1 DFQATT and CDR2 SNEGSKA (reference sequence). The CDR3 length is 11 residues. As DNA, the CDR3 is TGCAGTGCCGAGGGGGGCTCTGAGCAGTACTTC. Its translation: CSAEGGSEQYF.

The chain has TRBV5-1 and TRBJ2-2, with a weak D call TRBD1 (6 bases). CDR1 and CDR2 from the germline V gene are SGHRS and YFSETQ. Between the trimmed V and J ends, which lost 4 bases and 4 bases, there was a span of 8 bases. The CDR3 totals 13 residues. CDR3 nucleotide sequence: TGCGCCAGCAGCCTGGACAGCACCGGGGAGCTGTTTTTT. This encodes CASSLDSTGELFF.

The J gene is TRBJ2-4, the V gene TRBV6-5, with D possibly TRBD2 on 6 matching bases. V was clipped by 3 bases and J by 8 bases, with 11 bases between them. In germline, CDR1 is MNHEY, CDR2 SVGAGI. This CDR3 has 13 residues. CDR3 amino acids: CASSYGGADIQYF. The DNA of the CDR3 is TGTGCCAGCAGTTATGGAGGGGCGGACATTCAGTACTTC.

The genes are TRBV27 and TRBJ2-1; tentative D call: TRBD2 (5 bases). Germline CDR1 reads MNHEY; CDR2 reads SMNVEV (reference sequence). The ends were cut back, 6 bases at V and 10 bases at J, with 13 bases in the middle. This CDR3 is built from 12 residues. CDR3 residues: CASRRKGGEQFF. The DNA of the CDR3 is TGTGCCAGCAGGAGAAAGGGCGGGGAGCAGTTCTTC.

The chain uses TRBV5-1 and TRBJ2-2, with 10 bases identical to TRBD1. In germline, CDR1 is SGHRS, CDR2 YFSETQ. The CDR3 runs 17 residues. V shed 3 bases, J shed 2 bases, and the junction held 7 bases outside the gene matches. CDR3 DNA sequence: TGCGCCAGCAGCTCCGGGACAGGGGTTCCTAACACCGGGGAGCTGTTTTTT. As protein: CASSSGTGVPNTGELFF. Combining the CDR3 with reference TRBV5-1 and TRBJ2-2 gives the whole variable domain KAGVTQTPRYLIKTRGQQVTLSCSPISGHRSVSWYQQTPGQGLQFLFEYFSETQRNKGNFPGRFSGRQFSNSRSEMNVSTLELGDSALYLCASSSGTGVPNTGELFFGEGSRLTVL.

The V and J genes are TRBV5-4 and TRBJ2-7, with D perhaps TRBD1 or TRBD2 (5 bases each). V lost 3 bases and J 2 bases, leaving 12 bases between the germline ends. Germline V CDR1 and CDR2: SGHNT, YYREEE (reference sequence). This CDR3 spans 14 amino acids. The CDR3 nucleotides read TGTGCCAGCAGCTCCGGGGACCGGACCTACGAGCAGTACTTC. It yields the protein CASSSGDRTYEQYF.

This clone was recorded once. The chain joins TRBV11-2 to TRBJ2-3; TRBD2 is a possible D gene (5 bases). The length of the CDR3 is 18 residues. V was shortened by 3 bases and J by 4 bases, with 23 bases between the two germline ends. In germline, CDR1 is SGHAT, CDR2 FQNNGV. CDR3 in amino acids: CASSFPSIASSRSDTQYF. CDR3 DNA sequence: TGTGCCAGCAGCTTTCCTAGCATAGCATCGAGTCGCTCAGATACGCAGTATTTT.

The genes are TRBV28 and TRBJ1-2; tentative D call: TRBD1 (5 bases). Per germline, CDR1 MDHEN and CDR2 SYDVKM. V gave up 2 bases and J gave up 5 bases, with 18 bases separating them. This CDR3 is 16 amino acids long. As DNA, the CDR3 is TGTGCCAGCAGTTTAGGGGGAGGGGCGTTATGGTATGGCTACACCTTC. Translating gives CASSLGGGALWYGYTF.

This chain links TRBV9 with TRBJ1-5; D possibly corresponds to TRBD1 (6 bases). Trimming removed 0 bases from V and 7 bases from J, with 11 bases in between. Germline values: CDR1 SGDLS, CDR2 YYNGEE. The length of the CDR3 is 14 residues. The CDR3 DNA follows: TGTGCCAGCAGCGTAGAAGGGGGTGGACAGCCCCAGCATTTT. It yields the protein CASSVEGGGQPQHF.

This chain connects TRBV7-2 to TRBJ2-3; no clear D. V was pared by 5 bases and J by 2 bases, with 11 bases between. The CDR3 contains 14 residues. Per germline, CDR1 SGHTA and CDR2 FQGNSA. The CDR3 reads CASSKDRYTDTQYF. CDR3 nucleotide sequence: TGTGCCAGCAGCAAGGACCGATACACAGATACGCAGTATTTT.

The chain carries TRBV29-1 and TRBJ2-2; TRBD1 is a possible D gene (6 bases). The CDR3 length is 13 residues. V shed 3 bases and J shed 1 base, with 6 bases lying between them. CDR1 is SQVTM, CDR2 ANQGSEA, per germline. The CDR3, as DNA: TGCAGCGTTGAGACAGGGAACACCGGGGAGCTGTTTTTT. Protein: CSVETGNTGELFF.

The rearrangement uses TRBV14 and TRBJ1-6; D remains unclear. Germline CDR1 is SGHDN and CDR2 is FVKESK. The length of the CDR3 is 17 residues. V was pared by 1 base and J by 4 bases, with 14 bases between. The CDR3 coding sequence is TGTGCCAGCAGCCAAGGCGAGAGAATTTCTTATAATTCACCCCTCCACTTT. Residues: CASSQGERISYNSPLHF.

This rearrangement joins TRBV29-1 to TRBJ1-4; D not certain. CDR3 length: 13 residues. Between the trimmed V and J ends, which lost 5 bases and 3 bases, there was a span of 10 bases. The germline gives CDR1 SQVTM, CDR2 ANQGSEA. The CDR3 DNA reads as TGCAGCGTTCGTGGGCGCCCTAATGAAAAACTGTTTTTT. Translating it yields CSVRGRPNEKLFF.

The chain combines TRBV9 with TRBJ2-1; 9 positions agree with TRBD2. Germline V gene lookup returns CDR1 SGDLS and CDR2 YYNGEE. Germline trimming cut 3 bases from V and 2 bases from J; bases unmatched to any gene: 6. This CDR3 is 16 amino acids long. CDR3 DNA: TGTGCCAGCAGCGGAGCTAGCGGGGCAACCTACAATGAGCAGTTCTTC. Encoded protein: CASSGASGATYNEQFF.

Comments on this clone: The sample contains more than one DNA sequence encoding this CDR3. The V call is TRBV2, the J call TRBJ2-5; 7 bases agree with TRBD1. The germline CDR1 and CDR2 sequences are SNHLY and FYNNEI. V was pared by 1 base and J by 2 bases, with 4 bases of the junction left unmatched. CDR3 length: 15 residues. CDR3 coding DNA: TGTGCCAGCAGTGAAGGGGGCAGGGGGCAAGAGACCCAGTACTTC. Amino acid sequence: CASSEGGRGQETQYF.

This chain connects TRBV15 to TRBJ2-5, with D hard to call. The J call may be in error: the DNA end matches TRBJ2-7 better. This CDR3 has 14 amino acids. Germline loops: CDR1 LNHNV, CDR2 YYDKDF (reference sequence). CDR3 protein: CATSRDVGPYEQYF. Written as DNA, the CDR3 is TGTGCCACCAGCAGAGATGTGGGCCCCTACGAGCAGTACTTC.

This clone appeared a single time. The V and J genes are TRBV5-1 and TRBJ2-5, with 7 positions matching TRBD1. V lost 4 bases, J lost 5 bases, and 8 bases stayed unmatched. The germline gives CDR1 SGHRS, CDR2 YFSETQ. The CDR3 loop spans 14 amino acids. CDR3 nucleotide sequence: TGCGCCAGCAGCCTATGGACAGGTGGGGAGACCCAGTACTTC. It yields the protein CASSLWTGGETQYF.

This clone was counted a single time. V usage is TRBV7-8 and J usage is TRBJ2-1; 8 nucleotides match TRBD2. From germline, CDR1 is SGHVS and CDR2 FQNEAQ. This CDR3 contains 14 residues. V gave up 4 bases and J gave up 9 bases; unmatched junction bases: 8. The CDR3 protein is CASSSHSGEGEQFF. The CDR3 bases are TGTGCCAGCAGCTCCCATAGCGGGGAGGGTGAGCAGTTCTTC.

The chain has TRBV29-1 and TRBJ2-2, with D possibly being TRBD2 (5 bases). Per germline, CDR1 SQVTM and CDR2 ANQGSEA. CDR3 size: 12 residues. V was trimmed by 3 bases and J by 10 bases, leaving 12 bases between them. The CDR3 nucleotides are TGCAGCGTTGATTTTGGGAGCGAGGAGCTGTTTTTT. It encodes CSVDFGSEELFF.

The chain uses TRBV13 and TRBJ1-2, with no clear D. The CDR3 length is 14 residues. V dropped 2 bases and J dropped 4 bases, with 11 bases sitting between them. Germline loops: CDR1 PRHDT, CDR2 FYEKMQ (reference sequence). The CDR3 sequence is CASSLYSGFYGYTF. The CDR3 bases are TGTGCCAGCAGCTTATATTCAGGATTCTATGGCTACACCTTC.

V is TRBV4-1 and J is TRBJ2-7, with D perhaps TRBD1 (6 bases). The germline V gene has CDR1 MGHRA and CDR2 YSYEKL. V lost 1 base to trimming and J lost 3 bases, with 10 bases between them. This CDR3 comprises 14 residues. DNA for the CDR3: TGCGCCAGCAGCCAAGGACAGGTTGTCTACGAGCAGTACTTC. Amino acid sequence: CASSQGQVVYEQYF.

The chain is built from TRBV28 and TRBJ2-5; D is perhaps TRBD2 (5 bases). Germline V lookup: CDR1 MDHEN, CDR2 SYDVKM. The CDR3 is 18 amino acids. Trimming took off 3 bases at V and 3 bases at J, with 23 bases between the two ends. The CDR3 region is CASSFMRVLNRRKETQYF. The DNA for the CDR3 is TGTGCCAGCAGTTTTATGAGGGTCCTCAATCGACGTAAAGAGACCCAGTACTTC.

This clone was counted a few times. This chain joins TRBV6-5 and TRBJ1-2; the D gene is possibly TRBD1 (5 bases). The germline V gene has CDR1 MNHEY and CDR2 SVGAGI. Trimming pared 5 bases from V and 5 bases from J, leaving 9 bases between. CDR3 length equals 12 residues. DNA for the CDR3: TGTGCCAGCAGTCCTCAGGGTTATGGCTACACCTTC. The encoded protein is CASSPQGYGYTF.

The chain combines TRBV11-1 with TRBJ2-1, with 8 bases lining up with TRBD2. The trim removed 4 bases at V and 8 bases at J, leaving 10 bases unmatched. The CDR3 has 15 amino acids. Germline CDR1 SGHAT, CDR2 FQDESV (reference sequence). CDR3 sequence: CASSYGFSGIDEQFF. The CDR3 coding sequence is TGTGCCAGCAGCTACGGTTTTAGCGGGATCGATGAGCAGTTCTTC.